The TCR beta chain described here comes from a study of immune cell composition in non-small cell lung cancer. The repertoire was sequenced with immunoSEQ multiplex PCR; TCRdb's copy has only in-frame clones and lacks some. This sample has 1,300 to 1,500 clones, with approximately 77% found just once. Trimming pared 8 bases from V and 1 base from J, leaving 14 bases between. The germline V gene has CDR1 LNHDA and CDR2 SQIVND (reference sequence). The CDR3 runs 15 residues. This sequence was found in a human donor with non-small cell lung cancer. J is TRBJ2-2 and V is TRBV19; possibly TRBD1 for D (6 bases). Sequencing input: lung tumor tissue. CDR3 protein: CASQKQGVNTGELFF. In nucleotides, the CDR3 is TGTGCCAGTCAGAAACAGGGAGTGAACACCGGGGAGCTGTTTTTT.